This TCR beta chain was identified during a study of read filtering for tumor transcriptome and immune sequencing. Background on the study: By R-ISS, stages I, II and III held about 8, 16 and 7 patients.

CDR1 is GTSNPN and CDR2 is SVGIG in the germline V gene (reference sequence). Trimming took off 2 bases at V and 0 bases at J, with 8 bases between the two ends. The CDR3 runs to 14 residues. This clonotype was recorded many times. Its target is not known. At the time of active disease, bone marrow was collected from every patient. Regarding the study as a whole: IR-seq and RNA-seq agreed better without single-read clonotypes. Approximately 80% of IR-seq clonotypes had one read, totaling around 3.5% of reads; RNA-seq: around 70% and 40%.

Molecular barcoded adaptors covering alpha/delta and beta/gamma chains were used on about 390 ng RNA. TCRdb reprocessed the reads with MiXCR, giving one entry per CDR3 protein. The sample lists 100,000 to 150,000 distinct CDR3 sequences, 13% occurring once. The sequence came from a donor aged 40 or over with multiple myeloma. V is TRBV30 and J is TRBJ2-1; D remains unclear. Input material: a population of CD138-negative cells sorted from bone marrow. CDR3 residues: CAWSKRSSYNEQFF. In DNA, the CDR3 is TGTGCCTGGAGTAAACGTAGCTCCTACAATGAGCAGTTCTTC.